The 28 T cell receptor beta chains listed next were all sequenced from one sample in a study of blood T cell repertoires in COVID-19. The data were produced by immunoSEQ multiplex PCR, yet TCRdb's version contains in-frame clones alone and is incomplete. The sample holds about 280,000 clones, approximately 86% seen once. The source material was PBMCs or T cells enriched from blood (not recorded which). These receptors were collected from a woman younger than 45 who had recovered from COVID-19.

This clone has a single count. The gene calls are TRBV23-1 and TRBJ2-4; tentative D call: TRBD2 (6 bases). TRBV23-1 is known as an ORF, though its function is uncertain. The CDR3 length is 15 residues. Trimming left V 2 bases short and J 6 bases short, with 14 bases between. CDR3 residues: CASSQRGLTVNIQYF. The CDR3 bases are TGCGCCAGCAGTCAACGGGGACTCACTGTAAACATTCAGTACTTC.

CDR3 region: CASSFSGVAFF. The CDR3 DNA is TGTGCCAGCAGTTTTTCGGGGGTGGCTTTCTTT. The J gene is TRBJ1-1, the V gene TRBV6-5, with a weak D call TRBD1 (5 bases). Germline V gives CDR1 MNHEY, CDR2 SVGAGI. V was cut by 4 bases and J by 11 bases, with 11 bases left in between. The CDR3 covers 11 residues.

The gene calls are TRBV5-3 and TRBJ1-2; 7 bases agree with TRBD1. TRBV5-3 is assigned to the ORF class and has an uncertain function. There are 13 residues in the CDR3. V shed 7 bases and J 5 bases; nucleotides not matched to a gene: 8. The CDR3 region is CARRETTGYGYTF. The CDR3 DNA reads as TGTGCCAGACGCGAGACGACAGGGTATGGCTACACCTTC.

The V gene is TRBV11-2, the J gene TRBJ2-7; tentatively, D is TRBD2 (6 bases). Germline-derived CDR1 and CDR2 are SGHAT and FQNNGV. The CDR3 loop spans 16 amino acids. Trimming cost V 8 bases and J 2 bases, with 22 bases left between them. The CDR3 region has the DNA TGTGCCAGCTCCGGGGGTAATGGCCGGGCCACCTACGAGCAGTACTTC. Translating it yields CASSGGNGRATYEQYF.

Concerning this clone itself: Within the sample, other DNA sequences also encode this same CDR3. The gene calls are TRBV7-8 and TRBJ1-1; D unclear. Germline V gives CDR1 SGHVS, CDR2 FQNEAQ. V lost 3 bases and J lost 1, with 9 bases in between. The CDR3 is made up of 14 amino acids. DNA of the CDR3: TGTGCCAGCAGCTTCAGAGGGAGGAACACTGAAGCTTTCTTT. Translation gives CASSFRGRNTEAFF. Full variable domain (remainder filled in from reference TRBV7-8 and TRBJ1-1): GAGVSQSPRYKVAKRGQDVALRCDPISGHVSLFWYQQALGQGPEFLTYFQNEAQLDKSGLPSDRFFAERPEGSVSTLKIQRTQQEDSAVYLCASSFRGRNTEAFFGQGTRLTVV.

The rearrangement joins TRBV4-1 to TRBJ2-1, with TRBD1 identical over 10 bases. Germline lookup yields CDR1 MGHRA and CDR2 YSYEKL. CDR3 size: 16 residues. V shed 2 bases and J 2 bases; nucleotides not matched to a gene: 3. In DNA form, the CDR3 reads TGCGCCAGCAGCCAACTTGGGACAGGGGCCTACAATGAGCAGTTCTTC. This codes for CASSQLGTGAYNEQFF.

The V and J genes are TRBV6-2 or TRBV6-3 and TRBJ1-5, with TRBD1 matching 10 bases. With V trimmed by 7 bases and J by 0 bases, 12 bases remained unmatched. Germline loops: CDR1 MNHEY, CDR2 SVGEGT. The CDR3 runs to 18 residues. CDR3 protein: CASNPRGQGIGSNQPQHF. CDR3 in DNA: TGTGCCAGCAACCCTCGGGGACAGGGGATAGGTAGCAATCAGCCCCAGCATTTT.

This rearrangement joins TRBV19 to TRBJ2-3; 8 bases fit TRBD2. The CDR3 is 16 residues long. CDR1 is LNHDA and CDR2 is SQIVND in the germline V gene (reference sequence). Trimming removed 3 bases from V and 0 bases from J; junction bases left unmatched: 5. The CDR3 is CASSIGRARSTDTQYF. The CDR3 DNA reads as TGTGCCAGTAGTATCGGGAGGGCGCGTAGCACAGATACGCAGTATTTT. Looking up the rest from reference TRBV19 and TRBJ2-3 gives the full variable domain: DGGITQSPKYLFRKEGQNVTLSCEQNLNHDAMYWYRQDPGQGLRLIYYSQIVNDFQKGDIAEGYSVSREKKESFPLTVTSAQKNPTAFYLCASSIGRARSTDTQYFGPGTRLTVL.

The V gene is TRBV28, the J gene TRBJ1-2, with TRBD1 identical over 9 bases. The germline CDR1 and CDR2 sequences are MDHEN and SYDVKM. The CDR3 totals 16 residues. Trimming removed 7 bases from V and 8 bases from J; junction bases left unmatched: 17. In DNA, the CDR3 is TGTGCCAGCACCACCTTGGCGACAGGGGGGGTTCGGGGCTACACCTTC. This sequence encodes CASTTLATGGVRGYTF.

This clone occurred once. The V gene is TRBV9, the J gene TRBJ1-2; TRBD1 aligns across 8 bases. The CDR3 loop spans 15 amino acids. In germline, CDR1 is SGDLS, CDR2 YYNGEE. V lost 4 bases and J lost 0; bases outside the gene matches: 5. This CDR3 reads CASSSGQAPNYGYTF. In nucleotides, the CDR3 is TGTGCCAGCAGCTCGGGACAGGCGCCTAACTATGGCTACACCTTC.

The V gene is TRBV19, the J gene TRBJ2-4; 9 nucleotides align to TRBD1. The CDR3 consists of 16 residues. Germline loops: CDR1 LNHDA, CDR2 SQIVND (reference sequence). Trimming at V came to 5 bases and at J to 9 bases, leaving 14 bases not matched to a gene. CDR3 sequence reads: CASSFSDRGMGGIQYF. CDR3 sequence (DNA): TGTGCCAGTAGTTTTTCGGACAGGGGAATGGGGGGCATTCAGTACTTC.

The CDR3 here is CSAGQAVGNTIYF. The CDR3 region has the DNA TGCAGCGCGGGACAGGCAGTTGGAAACACCATATATTTT. The rearrangement links TRBV29-1 to TRBJ1-3; TRBD1 aligns across 8 bases. V lost 7 bases to trimming and J lost 3 bases; unmatched junction nucleotides: 5. This CDR3 is 13 amino acids long. In germline, CDR1 is SQVTM, CDR2 ANQGSEA.

V gene TRBV10-3 combines with J gene TRBJ1-5, with D maybe TRBD1 (6 bases). This CDR3 is built from 15 residues. Germline V gene data show CDR1 as ENHRY and CDR2 as SYGVKD. Trimming removed 7 bases from V and 5 bases from J, with 18 bases in between. The CDR3 is CAITLPDRRYQPQHF. DNA of the CDR3: TGTGCCATCACCCTTCCTGACAGGAGATATCAGCCCCAGCATTTT.

This clone was detected a few times. The chain combines TRBV6-5 with TRBJ1-4; TRBD1 matches at 9 bases. With 6 bases clipped from V and 8 bases from J, the junction kept 7 bases outside the gene matches. The CDR3 loop spans 14 amino acids. The germline V gene has CDR1 MNHEY and CDR2 SVGAGI. The CDR3 sequence: CASRGTGKGEKLFF. The DNA for the CDR3 is TGTGCCAGCAGAGGGACAGGGAAGGGCGAAAAACTGTTTTTT.

The rearrangement links TRBV5-4 to TRBJ1-5; D is uncertain. V was clipped by 2 bases and J by 5 bases, with 11 bases between them. This CDR3 is 14 amino acids long. Germline V gene data show CDR1 as SGHNT and CDR2 as YYREEE (reference sequence). CDR3 sequence (DNA): TGTGCCAGCAGCTTAAAAGAGTCCGATCAGCCCCAGCATTTT. Protein sequence: CASSLKESDQPQHF.

The CDR3 sequence: CANPTGLYGYTF. CDR3 nucleotide sequence: TGTGCCAACCCGACGGGACTCTATGGCTACACCTTC. The V call is TRBV2, the J call TRBJ1-2; possible D gene TRBD1, 5 bases. Deletions cut 10 bases from V and 4 bases from J, with 13 bases between. The V gene's germline CDR1 is SNHLY and CDR2 FYNNEI. The CDR3 sequence is 12 residues long. The full variable domain, with the rest looked up from reference TRBV2 and TRBJ1-2, is EPEVTQTPSHQVTQMGQEVILRCVPISNHLYFYWYRQILGQKVEFLVSFYNNEISEKSEIFDDQFSVERPDGSNFTLKIRSTKLEDSAMYFCANPTGLYGYTFGSGTRLTVV.

The chain links TRBV28 to TRBJ1-3; 7 bases fit TRBD1. The CDR3 runs 16 residues. Germline CDR1 reads MDHEN; CDR2 reads SYDVKM. The trim removed 2 bases at V and 2 bases at J, leaving 6 bases unmatched. The CDR3 nucleotides read TGTGCCAGCAGTTTACCGCCCCAGGGGGCTGGAAACACCATATATTTT. Its protein product is CASSLPPQGAGNTIYF.

The chain's CDR3 is CASSRGLNQPQHF. Written as DNA, the CDR3 is TGTGCCAGTTCCAGGGGATTGAATCAGCCCCAGCATTTT. The chain recombines TRBV3-1 (or the pseudogene TRBV3-2) with TRBJ1-5; perhaps TRBD1 as D (6 bases). Germline CDR1 LGHDT, CDR2 YNNKEL (reference sequence). The CDR3 loop spans 13 amino acids. V was cut by 9 bases and J by 4 bases, with 13 bases left in between.

This clone has a count of ten or more. The chain is built from TRBV3-1 (or the pseudogene TRBV3-2) and TRBJ2-2; D not resolved. This CDR3 spans 12 amino acids. Trimming removed 7 bases at V and 5 bases at J, with 8 bases between. Germline V gene lookup returns CDR1 LGHDT and CDR2 YNNKEL (reference sequence). The CDR3 loop is CASISRTGELFF. The CDR3 DNA follows: TGTGCCAGCATCTCGCGGACCGGGGAGCTGTTTTTT.

Only one count was recorded for this clone. The chain links TRBV5-6 to TRBJ2-1; D remains ambiguous. The ends were cut back, 5 bases at V and 6 bases at J, with 12 bases in the middle. This CDR3 has 13 residues. Germline CDR1 is SGHDT and CDR2 is YYEEEE. Written as DNA, the CDR3 is TGTGCCAGCAGTCTAGTTTCGAGCAATGAGCAGTTCTTC. Protein: CASSLVSSNEQFF.

The chain employs TRBV27 and TRBJ2-2; 8 nucleotides line up with TRBD1. Germline V gives CDR1 MNHEY, CDR2 SMNVEV (reference sequence). The ends lost 7 bases at V and 5 bases at J; junction bases unmatched: 27. The length of the CDR3 is 21 residues. The CDR3 reads CASTFNEAGDRGRPVTGELFF. In nucleotides, the CDR3 is TGTGCCAGCACCTTTAATGAGGCGGGTGACAGGGGCCGGCCGGTGACCGGGGAGCTGTTTTTT.

V is TRBV27 and J is TRBJ1-6; 11 bases match TRBD1. The V gene's germline CDR1 is MNHEY and CDR2 SMNVEV (reference sequence). J lost 10 bases, V lost 2 bases, and 7 bases had no gene match. The CDR3 extends over 16 amino acids. The CDR3 loop reads CASSLGTGGQRSPLHF. DNA for the CDR3: TGTGCCAGCAGTTTAGGGACAGGGGGGCAGCGGTCACCCCTCCACTTT.

This chain uses TRBV10-3 with TRBJ2-1, with TRBD2 identical over 15 bases. Germline assignment: CDR1 ENHRY and CDR2 SYGVKD. After removal of 6 bases from V and 7 bases from J, the junction contained 7 bases not matched to a gene. This CDR3 has 16 amino acids. CDR3 nucleotide sequence: TGTGCCATCAGAGTATCCGGGACTAGCGGGGGGAATGAGCAGTTCTTC. Its translation is CAIRVSGTSGGNEQFF.

This clone was detected only a few times. Other DNA variants within this sample encode the same CDR3. This chain joins TRBV5-1 and TRBJ1-1; possible D gene TRBD1, 5 bases. V was clipped by 0 bases and J by 4 bases, with 10 bases between them. The CDR3 has 14 amino acids. Per germline, CDR1 SGHRS and CDR2 YFSETQ. This CDR3 is CASSLDGRGTEAFF. The DNA of the CDR3 is TGCGCCAGCAGCTTGGATGGGAGGGGCACTGAAGCTTTCTTT.

The rearrangement uses TRBV10-3 and TRBJ1-4; D gene unclear. V lost 7 bases, J lost 4 bases, and 16 bases lay in between. Germline-derived CDR1 and CDR2 are ENHRY and SYGVKD. The length of the CDR3 is 15 residues. This chain's CDR3 is CAITNKTSFNEKLFF. Written as DNA, the CDR3 is TGTGCCATCACCAATAAGACATCCTTTAATGAAAAACTGTTTTTT.

This chain joins TRBV2 and TRBJ2-7, with TRBD1 identical over 7 bases. The V and J ends lost 7 bases and 7 bases, in that order; junction bases with no gene match: 16. The CDR3 contains 15 residues. Germline V lookup: CDR1 SNHLY, CDR2 FYNNEI. CDR3 in DNA: TGTGCCAGCACCCCCCGGACAGGAACCGGATTGGAGCAGTACTTC. Its translation: CASTPRTGTGLEQYF.

The chain carries TRBV5-1 and TRBJ2-7; 10 bases match TRBD1. Germline CDR1 is SGHRS and CDR2 is YFSETQ. V lost 0 bases, J lost 2 bases, and 2 bases stayed unmatched. The CDR3 covers 15 residues. The CDR3 DNA follows: TGCGCCAGCAGCTTGGCCGGGACAGGGGCCTACGAGCAGTACTTC. This codes for CASSLAGTGAYEQYF.

The rearrangement uses TRBV5-1 and TRBJ2-3; 7 bases are shared with TRBD1. V was clipped by 7 bases and J by 0 bases; unmatched bases: 5. Germline V gene lookup returns CDR1 SGHRS and CDR2 YFSETQ. The CDR3 contains 14 residues. In DNA, the CDR3 is TGCGCCAGCCAGACAGGGTACAGCACAGATACGCAGTATTTT. Translated: CASQTGYSTDTQYF. The variable domain in full, with the rest retrieved from reference TRBV5-1 and TRBJ2-3, is KAGVTQTPRYLIKTRGQQVTLSCSPISGHRSVSWYQQTPGQGLQFLFEYFSETQRNKGNFPGRFSGRQFSNSRSEMNVSTLELGDSALYLCASQTGYSTDTQYFGPGTRLTVL.